This is a list of T cell receptor beta chains from one sample in a study of read filtering for tumor transcriptome and immune sequencing. TCRdb reprocessed the reads via MiXCR and lists one record per CDR3 protein. The sample has about 86,000 distinct CDR3 sequences, 9% to 15% seen once. The sequencing input was a population of CD138-negative cells sorted from bone marrow. All receptors come from a donor aged 40 or older with multiple myeloma. The CDR3 runs from the conserved cysteine through the conserved F or W. The D gene is left open where the match is weak. Clone size is shown for a subset of rows, as once, few, many or a class of expanded clone.

>.|TRBJ1-5|TRBV30|many
TGTGCCTGGAGTGTTGACCCGCACGAACAGGGAAGCAATCAGCCCCAGCATTTT
CAWSVDPHEQGSNQPQHF
>.|TRBJ2-5|TRBV2|many
TGTGCCACGACCCGGGACCGACAAGAGACCCAGTACTTC
CATTRDRQETQYF
>TRBD2|TRBJ2-7|TRBV10-3|many
TGTGCCATCAGTCCCGGGACTAGTCTATACGAGCAGTACTTC
CAISPGTSLYEQYF
>.|TRBJ1-1|TRBV5-1|many
TGCGCCAGCAGCTTGACGGGTCGCGGATACACTGAAGCTTTCTTT
CASSLTGRGYTEAFF
>.|TRBJ2-1|TRBV29-1|many
TGCAGCGCGATGGAGGGGAGCTCCTACAATGAGCAGTTCTTC
CSAMEGSSYNEQFF
>.|TRBJ2-3|TRBV20-1|few
TGCAGTGCTCGAAGTCCCAGGTTGGGCACAGATACGCAGTATTTT
CSARSPRLGTDTQYF
>TRBD2|TRBJ2-3|TRBV12-3/TRBV12-4|many
TGTGCCAGCAGTTTCGGACTAGCGGGAGAGGTGCAGTATTTT
CASSFGLAGEVQYF
>TRBD1|TRBJ2-1|TRBV28|many
TGTGCCAGCAGGGCGGACAGGCTCTCCTACAATGAGCAGTTCTTC
CASRADRLSYNEQFF
>TRBD2|TRBJ2-5|TRBV6-5|many
TGTGCCAGCAGTCCGTACCGTGGAAGCGGGAGAGCGGGGGAGACCCAGTACTTC
CASSPYRGSGRAGETQYF
>.|TRBJ1-5|TRBV7-2|many
TGTGCCAGCAGCCGGGATTTGGGGGGGAGCAATCAGCCCCAGCATTTT
CASSRDLGGSNQPQHF
>.|TRBJ2-4|TRBV12-3/TRBV12-4|many
TGTGCCAGCAGCGTCCGGGGAAACATTCAGTACTTC
CASSVRGNIQYF
>.|TRBJ1-1|TRBV7-2|many
TGTGCCAGCAGCTTAGGTGCGCCCACTGAAGCTTTCTTT
CASSLGAPTEAFF
>.|TRBJ1-3|TRBV7-2|many
TGTGCCAGCAGCCCAACTGGGGACGGACTCTTCTCTGGAAACACCATATATTTT
CASSPTGDGLFSGNTIYF
>.|TRBJ1-2|TRBV7-9|many
TGTTTAGTCGGTGGCTACACCTTC
CLVGGYTF
>.|TRBJ1-2|TRBV20-1|many
TGCAGTGCTAGAGGGGGGGAGAACTATGGCTACACCTTC
CSARGGENYGYTF
>.|TRBJ2-3|TRBV29-1|many
TGCAGCGTTGAGGGGGACACAGATACGCAGTATTTT
CSVEGDTDTQYF
>.|TRBJ1-1|TRBV5-1|few
TGCGCCAGCGGCTTGGACAAGAACACTGAAGCTTTCTTT
CASGLDKNTEAFF
>TRBD1|TRBJ2-3|TRBV7-9|.
TGTGCCAGCAGCTCCGGACAGGGATGGGATACGCAGTATTTT
CASSSGQGWDTQYF
>TRBD2|TRBJ2-3|TRBV18|.
TGTGCCAGCTCACCACTAGCCTTGGCGGGAGGTGAAGATACGCAGTATTTT
CASSPLALAGGEDTQYF
>TRBD1|TRBJ2-1|TRBV6-1|many
TGTGCCAGCACAAGAACCGGGACAGGGGTGGGTGAGCAGTTCTTC
CASTRTGTGVGEQFF
>.|TRBJ1-1|TRBV30|many
TGTGCCTGGACACTCGGGACATATATCATGAACACTGAAGCTTTCTTT
CAWTLGTYIMNTEAFF
>.|TRBJ2-3|TRBV20-1|many
TGCAGTGTAGCGGACTATGGCACAGATACGCAGTATTTT
CSVADYGTDTQYF
>.|TRBJ2-1|TRBV7-9|many
TGTGCCAGCAGCTCAATACAAGTCGGTGCGCAGTTCTTC
CASSSIQVGAQFF
>TRBD2|TRBJ2-1|TRBV30|many
TGTGCCTGGAACCGACTAGCGGGAGGTACCGAGCAGTTCTTC
CAWNRLAGGTEQFF
>TRBD1|TRBJ2-2|TRBV5-1|many
TGCGCCAGCAGCTCCGACAGGGAGTCCGGGGAGCTGTTTTTT
CASSSDRESGELFF
>TRBD2|TRBJ2-2|TRBV4-1|many
TGCGCCAGCAGCCAAGATCTAACGGGAGGTATGGGCGGGGAGCTGTTTTTT
CASSQDLTGGMGGELFF
>TRBD2|TRBJ2-7|TRBV27|many
TGTGCCAGCAGTTCAGGAACGGGACTAGCGGGCTCCTACGAGCAGTACTTC
CASSSGTGLAGSYEQYF
>.|TRBJ1-2|TRBV7-9|.
TGTGCCAGCAGCTCTATCTTCCCCGAGGATGGCTACACCTTC
CASSSIFPEDGYTF
>TRBD2|TRBJ2-3|TRBV20-1|few
TGCAGTGCCTTTAGCGGGAGTTCGGATACGCAGTATTTT
CSAFSGSSDTQYF
>.|TRBJ2-2|TRBV6-1|many
TGTGCCAGCAGTGAAGCGCGACGGAACACCGGGGAGCTGTTTTTT
CASSEARRNTGELFF
>.|TRBJ2-1|TRBV3-1|many
TGTGCCAGCAGCCAAGACTTGAGCTCCTACAATGAGCAGTTCTTC
CASSQDLSSYNEQFF
>TRBD1|TRBJ1-1|TRBV7-9|many
TGTGCCAGCAGCTTAGACAACAGGGGGCGGGGGAACACTGAAGCTTTCTTT
CASSLDNRGRGNTEAFF
>TRBD2|TRBJ2-3|TRBV2|many
TGTGCCAGCAGTGTTTGGGGGCAAGGGTACGGTACTAGCGGGACCACTAGCACAGATACGCAGTATTTT
CASSVWGQGYGTSGTTSTDTQYF
>TRBD2|TRBJ2-1|TRBV4-1|few
TGCGCCAGCAGCCAAGATCTACTAGCGGGAGGATCCAATGAGCAGTTCTTC
CASSQDLLAGGSNEQFF
>.|TRBJ2-1|TRBV2|many
TGTGCCAGCAGCGCCGAGAGGGACCCCCCAGGCGATGAGCAGTTCTTC
CASSAERDPPGDEQFF
>.|TRBJ2-3|TRBV28|many
TGTGCCAGCAGCCGCACAGATACGCAGTATTTT
CASSRTDTQYF
>TRBD2|TRBJ2-1|TRBV29-1|many
TGCAGCACGGGGGGGCCGGACAATGAGCAGTTCTTC
CSTGGPDNEQFF
>TRBD2|TRBJ2-1|TRBV20-1|.
TGCAGTGCCACTCTAGCGGTGCAGTTCTTC
CSATLAVQFF
>.|TRBJ2-6|TRBV7-3|many
TGTGCCAGCAGCCCAACGTCTGGGGCCAACGTCCTGACTTTC
CASSPTSGANVLTF